Described below is a single T cell receptor (beta chain) sequence and its context. Its matching antigen is unknown. TCRdb used MiXCR to reprocess the 5' RACE reads, holding one entry per CDR3 protein. The top ten hold around 17% of the sample, which has 300,000 to 400,000 distinct CDR3 sequences, approximately 9% seen once. The sample originates from a study of T cells after yellow fever vaccination. Study-wide points: The booster response re-showed most primary clones: 95% to 96% CD4, almost 90% CD8.

The CDR3 has 17 residues. Germline-derived CDR1 and CDR2 are SGHRS and YFSETQ. Trimming at V came to 6 bases and at J to 2 bases, leaving 11 bases not matched to a gene. This sequence was found in a man between 18 and 29 years old who received the YFV17D yellow fever vaccine. The chain employs TRBV5-1 and TRBJ2-2, with 9 bases aligning to TRBD2. The sample here was PBMCs, taken on the day of the first yellow fever vaccination. CDR3 in DNA: TGCGCCAGCACCCCGGGTAGCGGGGGAGCAAACACCGGGGAGCTGTTTTTT. Translated: CASTPGSGGANTGELFF.